The present entry profiles one T cell receptor (beta chain) with its context. This clone has only one observation. Its antigen is not yet known. No much larger clone is present one base from it, and per-base qualities are unavailable. The cohort comprised around 700 healthy bone marrow donors. All cohort members were sampled while nominally healthy, although unrecorded immune exposures were likely present. The donor tested CMV seropositive, placing the donor among the 310 or so seropositive members of the cohort. Each donor provided a peripheral blood sample, and peripheral blood mononuclear cells were used for TCR beta sequencing. Genomic DNA extraction from the blood cell samples was performed with the Qiagen DNeasy Blood Extraction Kit. This record belongs to a study of cytomegalovirus exposure and HLA in healthy donors (dated by TCRdb to 2015 to 2018). Regarding the complete study: In an earlier analysis of roughly 590 of the donors, 276 Gb of sequence data and 120 million or so unique TCR beta sequences from about 179 million T cells were reported. Roughly 290 gigabases of sequencing data and around 88 million unique TCR sequences made up an early release that covered 500 to 700 HLA-typed donors. The genetic ancestry cluster associated with self-reported Caucasian donors included 81% of the roughly 360 genotyped donors. The aim of the study was to test whether cataloging public T cell receptors could identify signatures of past pathogen exposure. The T cell repertoires of several hundred subjects were profiled by immunosequencing and related to cytomegalovirus serostatus. In addition to the first cohort of 500 to 850 subjects, a separate validation cohort of 120 different subjects was used. High-throughput TCR immunosequencing, statistical association of individual TCRs with disease status, and machine learning were combined to predict cytomegalovirus infection status. A later analysis re-analyzed previously published TCR beta repertoires from 600 to 850 donors and added high-resolution HLA genotyping to study TCR occurrence patterns. Rather than drawing on any new phenotypic data, the later analysis identified candidate immune exposures from TCR beta sequences and the way those sequences occurred across donors. An earlier analysis of more than 450 of the donors used high-throughput TCR beta sequencing to judge whether each TCR beta V gene segment behaved as functional or pseudogenic. Donor age, sex, ethnicity and CMV serostatus were compiled alongside the repertoire data. Genome-wide SNP genotypes for about 65% of the 666 donors were used in a later genetic analysis, which treated that subset as a discovery cohort. All discovery cohort repertoires had been generated on a single sequencing platform. Class I and class II HLA loci were covered by the typing at four-digit resolution. Typing coverage varied by locus: 629-630 donors for A, B, C, DRB1 and DQB1; more than 500 for DQA1; around 610 for DPA1; 450 to 480 for DPB1. Four to six DR-DQ haplotypes were handled as single units for association and clustering, since linkage in the cohort was strong. Among 398 genotyped donors of the cohort, an average of approximately 250,000 unique TCR beta nucleotide sequences were sequenced per donor, roughly 20% of them non-productive.

Broader findings and caveats from the paper: When HLA alleles, especially DR and DQ, strongly co-occurred, attributing TCR associations to individual alleles was difficult. Compared with the approximately 670-donor mean, donors in an Asian-associated ancestry cluster had fewer N-insertions in productive TCRs, according to a later genetic analysis. Most CMV-associated TCR beta chains appeared to be HLA-restricted in a later analysis, and the HLA associations seemed to be driven largely by CMV exposure. The authors suggested that the approach could potentially be extended to other disease states and immunological phenotypes. Correlated functional status among segregating V segments might reflect linkage disequilibrium, but an unknown experimental factor could not be ruled out. In an earlier analysis of 587 of the donors, most TCR beta V segments were observed in productive rearrangements about 90% or about 30% of the time, broadly matching IMGT annotations. Because HLA typing was unavailable for some donors at each locus, only the typed subset was used in association tests. The classifier was reported to diagnose cytomegalovirus status with high specificity and sensitivity in both the original cohort and the validation cohort. The presence/absence analyses assumed that sequencing depth was roughly uniform across donors, and that assumption may not be true. In vitro tests confirmed that a few of the cytomegalovirus-associated TCR beta chains recognize cytomegalovirus antigens. In a later analysis, 16,951 TCR beta sequences were associated with specific HLA alleles at a false discovery rate of 0.05. The study listed 150 to 200 TCR beta chains as associated with cytomegalovirus. Some IMGT-functional V segments, including TRBV6-2 and TRBV6-3, could not be told apart with the 87-base-pair reads, so those segments were excluded. Across donors, most TCR sequences were observed very rarely, whereas some public TCRs were present in many individuals. In a later analysis, HLA-associated TCR beta chains were found to be more clonally expanded and to have lower generation probabilities than equally common non-associated chains. Because counts were too low, about 18 rarely observed V segments, including chromosome 9 orphons, were excluded from the earlier analysis of several hundred of the donors. V-gene and J-gene trimming of TCR beta chains was associated with a missense DCLRE1C variant in a later genetic analysis, and the association was replicated in an independent cohort. Several of the top co-occurrence clusters appeared to be linked to parvovirus B19, influenza, CMV and Epstein-Barr virus, according to a later analysis. The only immune exposure information available for the cohort was CMV serostatus. A cluster of highly shared sequence variants was judged likely to be a technical artifact of the sequencing pipeline. A later analysis found that TCR association rates varied across HLA loci, with DRB1 alleles showing the most associated TCRs and HLA-C alleles the fewest. A further reported finding was that TCR beta sequences accurately predicted the HLA-A and HLA-B alleles for most subjects in the first cohort. In this cohort, only TCR beta chains were sequenced, and detectable features were limited by the absence of alpha or paired-chain data.

Library construction relied on the immunoSEQ multiplex PCR assay. The multiplex PCR relied on a mix of 60 forward primers for TCR Vbeta segments and 13 reverse primers for TCR Jbeta segments. Amplification of the CDR3 region of rearranged TCR beta genes was performed with a multiplex PCR assay on genomic DNA. The Illumina HiSeq System was used to sequence the amplified TCR beta libraries as 87-base-pair reads. The published analysis was carried out like this. In a later analysis, 80 million or so unique TCR beta chains were counted across the roughly 610 repertoires, and approximately 11 million of these chains were shared by at least two donors. Raw reads were error-corrected and collapsed into unique sequences by a nearest-neighbor algorithm in which closely related sequences were merged to remove PCR and sequencing errors. CDR3 sequences were aligned to IMGT reference sequences to assign V, D and J gene segments. For a sequence to be retained, at least a six-nucleotide match to both a V gene segment and a J gene segment was required. A rearrangement counted as productive if the CDR3 had no stop codons and remained in frame with V and J, and every other rearrangement counted as non-productive. Following IMGT convention, CDR3 was defined as the stretch from the second conserved V-encoded cysteine up to the conserved J-encoded phenylalanine. The earlier analysis of some 550 of the donors excluded any sequence lacking an unambiguous match to a single V gene segment. An earlier analysis of several hundred of the donors called V segments functional above 56.7% productive rearrangements and segregating when the between-donor standard deviation exceeded 5%. A statistical classification framework was built to diagnose cytomegalovirus status from the catalog of TCR beta chain sequences. In a later analysis, V and J genes were assigned by comparing TCR nucleotide sequences against IMGT/GENE-DB human TR gene sequences. A later analysis assigned CDR3 sequences and most-parsimonious VDJ recombination scenarios with the TCRdist pipeline. In a later analysis, every TCR beta chain was defined by the combination of its CDR3 amino acid sequence and its V-gene family, and reads without a unique V-gene family were dropped. A later analysis removed several hundred highly shared, low-generation-probability nucleotide sequences to deal with suspected cross-contamination and a sequencing artifact. In a later analysis, a clonal expansion index for each public chain was calculated from normalized within-repertoire ranks of inferred template counts. A later analysis computed generation probabilities with a VDJ recombination model fitted to out-of-frame rearrangements, and checked the results against IGoR. In a later analysis, TCR-TCR, TCR-HLA and TCR-CMV co-occurrence was scored with hypergeometric tests, and a repertoire-size bias correction was applied to TCR pairs. In a later analysis, false discovery rates were estimated by permuting HLA or CMV assignments 20 times. A later analysis grouped co-occurring TCRs with DBSCAN, adding TCRdist sequence similarity when clustering within HLA-allele-positive subsets. Co-occurrence clustering excluded repertoires with fewer than 30,000 or more than 120,000 public chains, plus five with anomalous nucleotide sharing. This immuneACCESS table, as held by TCRdb, lists in-frame sequences with V and J called but not all clones. Of the missing ones, under half trace to an unresolved V gene in checked studies; the others have no known cause. V and J calls and clone size are as listed in that table; D and trimming were resolved from the DNA. Here the sample has some 180,000 clones; about 83% occur a single time. The ten top clones hold more than 1.5% of the sample.

CDR1 and CDR2 are read off the germline V gene as SGHTA and FQGNSA. The CDR3 runs 15 residues from the cysteine to the phenylalanine. The kept DNA is CDR3 alone, 45 bases in frame from the first base. Ends trimmed: V by 5 bases, J by 4 bases; bases unmatched to a gene: 6. Sequenced: PBMCs. Recombination connected TRBV7-2 to TRBJ2-1; 9 bases in between match TRBD1. This receptor was identified in a man in his forties in good health and CMV-seropositive. The DNA sequence is TGTGCCAGCAGCACCCGAGACAGGGGGTACAATGAGCAGTTCTTC. This yields the protein CASSTRDRGYNEQFF.